What follows are 5 T cell receptor beta chains derived from one specimen sequenced in a study of radiotherapy plus CTLA-4 blockade in lung cancer. Sequenced by immunoSEQ multiplex PCR; TCRdb stores in-frame clones only, minus some. This repertoire shows approximately 80,000 clones, around 81% found once; its top ten account for 22%. The sample consisted of peripheral blood, taken from a patient treated with radiotherapy plus ipilimumab. Receptor source: a human donor with non-small cell lung cancer whose response to radiotherapy plus ipilimumab could not be evaluated. Some clones in this sample may be carry-over from other donors' samples.

The V call is TRBV5-6, the J call TRBJ1-5; 7 positions agree with TRBD1. This CDR3 is 15 amino acids long. CDR1 is SGHDT, CDR2 YYEEEE, per germline. Trimming at V came to 6 bases and at J to 0 bases, leaving 6 bases not matched to a gene. Here the CDR3 reads CASTLGTDSNQPQHF. CDR3 nucleotide sequence: TGTGCCAGCACCTTAGGGACAGATAGCAATCAGCCCCAGCATTTT.

The chain joins TRBV5-1 to TRBJ1-1; possibly TRBD1 for D (6 bases). Germline V lookup: CDR1 SGHRS, CDR2 YFSETQ. The V gene lost 3 bases and the J gene lost 1 base, with 10 bases spanning the gap. The CDR3 runs 14 residues. In DNA, the CDR3 is TGCGCCAGCAGCTCTGACAGGAGGAACACTGAAGCTTTCTTT. As protein: CASSSDRRNTEAFF.

The genes are TRBV7-2 and TRBJ2-1, with 7 bases that match TRBD1. Germline V gene sequence: CDR1 SGHTA, CDR2 FQGNSA. V trimming: 4 bases; J trimming: 2 bases; junction bases outside the gene matches: 2. This CDR3 is 14 amino acids long. CDR3 in amino acids: CASSSGGPYNEQFF. The CDR3 DNA reads as TGTGCCAGCAGCTCAGGGGGACCCTACAATGAGCAGTTCTTC.

The chain has TRBV7-9 and TRBJ2-1; D unresolved. V lost 1 base, J lost 6 bases, and 22 bases lay in between. The CDR3 extends over 18 amino acids. From germline, CDR1 is SEHNR and CDR2 FQNEAQ (reference sequence). The CDR3: CASSLVSLRPKSANEQFF. The CDR3 DNA follows: TGTGCCAGCAGCTTAGTATCTTTACGTCCTAAGAGTGCCAATGAGCAGTTCTTC.

This chain joins TRBV5-4 and TRBJ2-5, with 11 nucleotides matching TRBD2. Trimming removed 0 bases from V and 9 bases from J; junction bases left unmatched: 4. CDR3 length: 14 residues. Per germline, CDR1 SGHNT and CDR2 YYREEE (reference sequence). The CDR3 reads CASSLGDSGGAQYF. DNA of the CDR3: TGTGCCAGCAGCTTGGGAGATAGCGGGGGGGCCCAGTACTTC.